What follows are 24 T cell receptor beta chains derived from one specimen sequenced in a study of cytotoxic CD8 clonotypes in ibrutinib-treated CLL. Assay used: immunoSEQ multiplex PCR; TCRdb lists only in-frame clones, some missing. The repertoire holds 150,000 to 200,000 clones, with roughly 90% as singletons. This specimen consisted of PBMCs, obtained at disease progression, from a patient treated with ibrutinib. These receptor sequences come from a human donor with chronic lymphocytic leukemia.

The genes are TRBV13 and TRBJ2-7; D is unclear. CDR1 and CDR2 from the germline V gene are PRHDT and FYEKMQ (reference sequence). V was shortened by 0 bases and J by 4 bases, with 1 base between the two germline ends. The CDR3 consists of 11 residues. DNA of the CDR3: TGTGCCAGCAGCTTAGGGTACGAGCAGTACTTC. This gives the protein CASSLGYEQYF.

This chain joins TRBV4-2 and TRBJ1-3, with D uncertain. Trimming removed 0 bases from V and 0 bases from J, with 6 bases in between. The CDR3 covers 15 residues. The V gene's germline CDR1 is LGHNA and CDR2 YNFKEQ. The CDR3 sequence is CASSQDKSSGNTIYF. CDR3 in DNA: TGTGCCAGCAGCCAAGACAAGAGCTCTGGAAACACCATATATTTT.

This chain joins TRBV28 and TRBJ1-2, with 8 nucleotides matching TRBD1. Germline V lookup: CDR1 MDHEN, CDR2 SYDVKM. This CDR3 has 14 residues. V lost 5 bases and J lost 1; bases outside the gene matches: 3. CDR3 nucleotides: TGTGCCAGCAGTAGACAGGGGTATAACTATGGCTACACCTTC. It specifies CASSRQGYNYGYTF.

The rearrangement uses TRBV4-3 and TRBJ1-2; D gene uncertain. The CDR3 loop spans 13 amino acids. Trimming stripped 4 bases from V and 8 bases from J, with 14 bases between. Germline assignment: CDR1 LGHNA and CDR2 YSLEER. The CDR3 DNA follows: TGCGCCAGCAGCCCCGTCGGGTTATCCGGCTACACCTTC. Translating it yields CASSPVGLSGYTF.

The DNA of the CDR3 is TGTGCCAGCAGCTCGTTGACTAGCGGGTCTAACTCCTACGAGCAGTACTTC. Translated: CASSSLTSGSNSYEQYF. V and J are TRBV7-9 and TRBJ2-7, with 10 bases fitting TRBD2. Germline V lookup: CDR1 SEHNR, CDR2 FQNEAQ (reference sequence). V shed 4 bases and J 0 bases; nucleotides not matched to a gene: 9. This CDR3 is built from 17 residues.

The rearrangement links TRBV7-9 to TRBJ2-3; D tentatively reads TRBD1 or TRBD2 (5 bases each). This CDR3 comprises 18 residues. Germline lookup yields CDR1 SEHNR and CDR2 FQNEAQ (reference sequence). V lost 5 bases, J lost 0 bases, and 21 bases lay in between. Here the CDR3 DNA reads TGTGCCAGCAGCCAATGGGGGACCCGAGCGGAGAGCACAGATACGCAGTATTTT. It encodes CASSQWGTRAESTDTQYF.

This clone came up a few times. This CDR3 is CASSRVLTDTQYF. In DNA form, the CDR3 reads TGTGCCAGCTCGCGGGTCCTCACAGATACGCAGTATTTT. J is TRBJ2-3 and V is TRBV18, with D perhaps matching TRBD2 (5 bases). CDR1 and CDR2 (germline): KGHSH, LQKENI. V lost 6 bases and J lost 2, with 9 bases in between. The CDR3 has 13 amino acids.

This clone has more than one count but fewer than ten. The chain combines TRBV5-6 with TRBJ1-2; 8 positions match TRBD1. Per the germline V gene, CDR1 is SGHDT and CDR2 is YYEEEE. V was pared by 4 bases and J by 4 bases, with 3 bases of the junction left unmatched. The CDR3 is 13 residues long. Here the CDR3 reads CASSKGQAYGYTF. The CDR3 coding sequence is TGTGCCAGCAGCAAGGGACAGGCCTATGGCTACACCTTC. Combining the CDR3 with reference TRBV5-6 and TRBJ1-2 gives the whole variable domain DAGVTQSPTHLIKTRGQQVTLRCSPKSGHDTVSWYQQALGQGPQFIFQYYEEEERQRGNFPDRFSGHQFPNYSSELNVNALLLGDSALYLCASSKGQAYGYTFGSGTRLTVV.

The V and J genes are TRBV5-8 and TRBJ1-1; maybe TRBD1 (5 bases). V dropped 2 bases and J dropped 0 bases, with 11 bases sitting between them. Germline values: CDR1 SGHTS, CDR2 YDEGEE. The CDR3 totals 15 residues. The CDR3 is CASSFEGPLNTEAFF. CDR3 nucleotides: TGTGCCAGCAGCTTTGAGGGACCTTTGAACACTGAAGCTTTCTTT.

This chain connects TRBV27 to TRBJ1-4, with 9 bases fitting TRBD1. J was trimmed by 5 bases and V by 7 bases; bases with no gene match: 8. The length of the CDR3 is 15 residues. Germline V gene data show CDR1 as MNHEY and CDR2 as SMNVEV (reference sequence). The CDR3 loop reads CASTRTGVLNEKLFF. The CDR3, as DNA: TGTGCCAGCACCCGGACAGGGGTTTTGAATGAAAAACTGTTTTTT.

This clone was found once. The J gene is TRBJ2-7, the V gene TRBV7-2; TRBD2 matches at 12 bases. Trimming removed 5 bases from V and 5 bases from J; junction bases left unmatched: 10. There are 16 residues in the CDR3. Germline CDR1 and CDR2: SGHTA and FQGNSA. In nucleotides, the CDR3 is TGTGCCAGCAGCCCCCGGACTAGCGGGGAATCCAACGAGCAGTACTTC. Translating it yields CASSPRTSGESNEQYF.

The chain uses TRBV5-1 and TRBJ2-7, with D unresolved. The CDR3 sequence is 15 residues long. V lost 3 bases to trimming and J lost 2 bases, with 15 bases between them. CDR1 and CDR2 from the germline V gene are SGHRS and YFSETQ. The chain's CDR3 is CASSSRQSGAYEQYF. CDR3 DNA: TGCGCCAGCAGCTCTAGACAAAGTGGGGCCTACGAGCAGTACTTC.

V is TRBV9 and J is TRBJ1-1; D remains unclear. CDR1 SGDLS and CDR2 YYNGEE come from the germline V gene. Between the trimmed V and J ends, which lost 0 bases and 2 bases, there was a span of 14 bases. The CDR3 is 16 residues long. The CDR3 DNA reads as TGTGCCAGCAGCGTAGCTACGTTGGGCGGTAACACTGAAGCTTTCTTT. This encodes CASSVATLGGNTEAFF.

This clone appeared a single time. The chain's CDR3 is CASTLAGQVNTEAFF. In DNA form, the CDR3 reads TGCGCCAGCACTTTGGCGGGACAGGTTAACACTGAAGCTTTCTTT. The rearrangement links TRBV5-1 to TRBJ1-1; the match to TRBD1 covers 8 bases. Trimming took 6 bases from V and 2 from J; bases not matched to a gene: 9. This CDR3 region has 15 residues. Germline assignment: CDR1 SGHRS and CDR2 YFSETQ.

The chain couples TRBV5-6 to TRBJ2-1; D might be TRBD2 (5 bases). Germline CDR1 reads SGHDT; CDR2 reads YYEEEE. Between the trimmed V and J ends, which lost 3 bases and 10 bases, there was a span of 17 bases. The CDR3 is 14 residues long. The CDR3 coding sequence is TGTGCCAGCAGCTGGACCGACTATATCGGGGAGCAGTTCTTC. Its protein is CASSWTDYIGEQFF.

The chain links TRBV7-9 to TRBJ2-1; 14 nucleotides line up with TRBD2. This CDR3 has 15 residues. Trimming removed 4 bases from V and 9 bases from J; junction bases left unmatched: 5. Germline V gives CDR1 SEHNR, CDR2 FQNEAQ (reference sequence). The CDR3 region is CASSSTGTSGSEQFF. Written as DNA, the CDR3 is TGTGCCAGCAGCTCGACCGGGACTAGCGGGAGTGAGCAGTTCTTC.

The chain links TRBV6-6 to TRBJ1-5; TRBD1 matches 12 bases. Germline lookup yields CDR1 MNHNY and CDR2 SVGAGI (reference sequence). The ends lost 11 bases at V and 7 bases at J; junction bases unmatched: 15. The CDR3 covers 16 residues. The DNA of the CDR3 is TGTGCCTCCAATCGGGGACAGGGGGCGAAGGGGCAGCCCCAGCATTTT. As protein: CASNRGQGAKGQPQHF.

The genes are TRBV7-3 and TRBJ2-1, with TRBD2 as a possible D gene (5 bases). The CDR3 has 16 residues. The V gene's germline CDR1 is SGHTA and CDR2 FQGTGA. V was clipped by 1 base and J by 6 bases, with 16 bases between them. The CDR3 region has the DNA TGTGCCAGCAGCTTAATGTCCATCCGGGGTAGCAATGAGCAGTTCTTC. Amino acid sequence: CASSLMSIRGSNEQFF.

A word on this clone: This specimen includes other DNA sequences encoding the same CDR3. The chain carries TRBV9 and TRBJ2-6, with D tentatively TRBD1 or TRBD2 (6 bases each). Germline lookup yields CDR1 SGDLS and CDR2 YYNGEE. V shed 2 bases and J shed 0 bases, with 18 bases lying between them. The CDR3 has 19 amino acids. CDR3 loop: CASSVIPGGPSSGANVLTF. The CDR3 DNA follows: TGTGCCAGCAGCGTCATCCCTGGGGGGCCCAGCTCTGGGGCCAACGTCCTGACTTTC.

This clone has just one count. The genes are TRBV6-5 and TRBJ2-1; no clear D. The CDR3 totals 14 residues. Germline V gene data show CDR1 as MNHEY and CDR2 as SVGAGI. With 6 bases removed from V and 0 bases from J, the gap between germline ends came to 9 bases. The CDR3 loop reads CASRDHSSYNEQFF. Here the CDR3 DNA reads TGTGCCAGCAGAGATCATAGCTCCTACAATGAGCAGTTCTTC.

This chain joins TRBV6-5 and TRBJ2-5, with 8 bases fitting TRBD1. V lost 6 bases to trimming and J lost 3 bases; unmatched junction nucleotides: 3. The CDR3 consists of 13 residues. CDR1 and CDR2 (germline): MNHEY, SVGAGI. The CDR3 sequence: CASSDRGKETQYF. Written as DNA, the CDR3 is TGTGCCAGCAGCGACAGGGGTAAAGAGACCCAGTACTTC.

Only a few counts were recorded for this clone. The chain couples TRBV19 to TRBJ2-5, with no clear D. V gave up 6 bases and J gave up 7 bases, with 15 bases separating them. The CDR3 extends over 13 amino acids. Germline loops: CDR1 LNHDA, CDR2 SQIVND (reference sequence). CDR3 amino acids: CASSWGMRSTQYF. The CDR3 DNA reads TGTGCCAGTAGCTGGGGTATGAGGTCGACCCAGTACTTC.

The chain employs TRBV28 and TRBJ2-2; D is unresolved. V lost 4 bases and J lost 6, with 0 bases in between. The CDR3 spans 10 residues. Germline V gives CDR1 MDHEN, CDR2 SYDVKM. CDR3 in DNA: TGTGCCAGCAGTTCCGGGGAGCTGTTTTTT. As protein: CASSSGELFF.

The V call is TRBV6-5, the J call TRBJ2-3; 8 positions agree with TRBD2. V dropped 2 bases and J dropped 4; count of bases not matched to a gene: 5. Per the germline V gene, CDR1 is MNHEY and CDR2 is SVGAGI. This CDR3 spans 15 amino acids. CDR3 residues: CASSYRTSRPDTQYF. DNA for the CDR3: TGTGCCAGCAGTTACAGGACTAGCCGCCCAGATACGCAGTATTTT.